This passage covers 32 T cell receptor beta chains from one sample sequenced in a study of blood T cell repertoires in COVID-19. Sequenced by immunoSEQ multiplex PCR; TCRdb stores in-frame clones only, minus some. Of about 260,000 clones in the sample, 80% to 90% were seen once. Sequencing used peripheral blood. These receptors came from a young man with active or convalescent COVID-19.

CDR3: CASSRGTGNQPQHF. CDR3 nucleotides: TGTGCCAGCAGCCGAGGGACAGGCAATCAGCCCCAGCATTTT. This chain connects TRBV5-4 to TRBJ1-5; 7 positions agree with TRBD1. V was pared by 4 bases and J by 2 bases, with 3 bases of the junction left unmatched. Germline V lookup: CDR1 SGHNT, CDR2 YYREEE (reference sequence). CDR3 length: 14 residues.

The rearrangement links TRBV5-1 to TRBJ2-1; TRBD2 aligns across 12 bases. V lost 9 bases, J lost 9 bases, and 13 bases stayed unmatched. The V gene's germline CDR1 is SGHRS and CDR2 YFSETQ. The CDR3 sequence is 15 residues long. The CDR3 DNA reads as TGCGCCACCGTAGAGACTAGCGGGGGCGGAGGTGAGCAGTTCTTC. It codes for CATVETSGGGGEQFF.

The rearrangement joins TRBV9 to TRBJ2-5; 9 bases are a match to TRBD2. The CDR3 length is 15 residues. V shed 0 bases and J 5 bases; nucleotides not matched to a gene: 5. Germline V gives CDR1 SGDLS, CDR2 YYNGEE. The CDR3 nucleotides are TGTGCCAGCAGCGTAGCTAGCGGGGATTTTGAGACCCAGTACTTC. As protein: CASSVASGDFETQYF.

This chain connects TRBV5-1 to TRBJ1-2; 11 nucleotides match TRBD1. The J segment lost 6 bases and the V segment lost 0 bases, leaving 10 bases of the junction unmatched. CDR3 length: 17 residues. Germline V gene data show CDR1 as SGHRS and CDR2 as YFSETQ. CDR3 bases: TGCGCCAGCAGCTTGGGGACAGGGGGCGGCTGGGAGAATGGCTACACCTTC. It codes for CASSLGTGGGWENGYTF.

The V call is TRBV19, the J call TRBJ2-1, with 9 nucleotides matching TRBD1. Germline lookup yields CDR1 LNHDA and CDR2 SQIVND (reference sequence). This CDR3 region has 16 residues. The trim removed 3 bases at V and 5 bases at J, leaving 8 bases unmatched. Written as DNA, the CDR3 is TGTGCCAGTAGTATCGGAACAGGGGGCTTCGACAATGAGCAGTTCTTC. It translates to CASSIGTGGFDNEQFF.

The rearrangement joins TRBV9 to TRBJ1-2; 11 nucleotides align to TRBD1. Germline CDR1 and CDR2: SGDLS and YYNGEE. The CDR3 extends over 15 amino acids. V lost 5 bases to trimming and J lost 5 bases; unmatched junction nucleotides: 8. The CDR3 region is CASRERDRGYYGYTF. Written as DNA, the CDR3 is TGTGCCAGCAGAGAACGGGACAGGGGGTATTATGGCTACACCTTC. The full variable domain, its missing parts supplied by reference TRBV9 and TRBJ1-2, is DSGVTQTPKHLITATGQRVTLRCSPRSGDLSVYWYQQSLDQGLQFLIQYYNGEERAKGNILERFSAQQFPDLHSELNLSSLELGDSALYFCASRERDRGYYGYTFGSGTRLTVV.

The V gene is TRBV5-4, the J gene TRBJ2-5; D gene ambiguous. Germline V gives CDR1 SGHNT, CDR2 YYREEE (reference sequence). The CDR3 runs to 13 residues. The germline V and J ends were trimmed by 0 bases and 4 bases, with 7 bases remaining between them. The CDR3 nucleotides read TGTGCCAGCAGCTTGGCCCCCCGAGAGACCCAGTACTTC. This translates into CASSLAPRETQYF.

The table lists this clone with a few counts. CDR3 in amino acids: CATEDLQGRNEQYF. For the CDR3, the DNA is TGTGCCACCGAAGATCTACAGGGGCGCAACGAGCAGTACTTC. The rearrangement uses TRBV5-4 and TRBJ2-7; 7 nucleotides agree with TRBD1. Germline trimming cut 9 bases from V and 5 bases from J; bases unmatched to any gene: 14. The CDR3 extends over 14 amino acids. The germline gives CDR1 SGHNT, CDR2 YYREEE (reference sequence).

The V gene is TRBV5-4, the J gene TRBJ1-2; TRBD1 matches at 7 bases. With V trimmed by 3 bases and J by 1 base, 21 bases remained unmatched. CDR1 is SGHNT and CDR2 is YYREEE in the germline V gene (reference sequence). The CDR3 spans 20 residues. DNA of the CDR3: TGTGCCAGCAGCTCAGAACCAACAGGGGTGCTGCTGCCGCATAACTATGGCTACACCTTC. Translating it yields CASSSEPTGVLLPHNYGYTF.

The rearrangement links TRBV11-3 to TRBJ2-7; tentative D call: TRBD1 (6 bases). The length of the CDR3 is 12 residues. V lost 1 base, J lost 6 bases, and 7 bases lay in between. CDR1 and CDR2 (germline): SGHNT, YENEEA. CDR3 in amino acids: CASSLVGGEQYF. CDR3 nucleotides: TGTGCCAGCAGCTTAGTAGGGGGCGAGCAGTACTTC. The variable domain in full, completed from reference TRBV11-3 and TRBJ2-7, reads EAGVVQSPRYKIIEKKQPVAFWCNPISGHNTLYWYLQNLGQGPELLIRYENEEAVDDSQLPKDRFSAERLKGVDSTLKIQPAELGDSAVYLCASSLVGGEQYFGPGTRLTVT.

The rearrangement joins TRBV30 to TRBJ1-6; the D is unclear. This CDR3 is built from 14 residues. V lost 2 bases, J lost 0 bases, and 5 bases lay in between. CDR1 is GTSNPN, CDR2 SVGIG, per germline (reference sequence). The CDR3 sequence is CAWSRSSYNSPLHF. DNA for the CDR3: TGTGCCTGGAGTAGGAGCTCCTATAATTCACCCCTCCACTTT.

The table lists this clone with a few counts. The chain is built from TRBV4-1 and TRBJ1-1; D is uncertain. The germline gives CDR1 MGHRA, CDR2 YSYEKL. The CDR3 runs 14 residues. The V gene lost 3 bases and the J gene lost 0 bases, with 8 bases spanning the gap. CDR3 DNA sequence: TGCGCCAGCAGCCACGGGGATTTGAACACTGAAGCTTTCTTT. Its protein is CASSHGDLNTEAFF.

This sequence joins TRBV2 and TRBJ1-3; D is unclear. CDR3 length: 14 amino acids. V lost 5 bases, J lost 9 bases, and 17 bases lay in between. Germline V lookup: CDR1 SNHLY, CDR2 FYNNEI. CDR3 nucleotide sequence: TGTGCCAGCAGTTCAAAGGCCTTGGGGAGCACCATATATTTT. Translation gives CASSSKALGSTIYF.

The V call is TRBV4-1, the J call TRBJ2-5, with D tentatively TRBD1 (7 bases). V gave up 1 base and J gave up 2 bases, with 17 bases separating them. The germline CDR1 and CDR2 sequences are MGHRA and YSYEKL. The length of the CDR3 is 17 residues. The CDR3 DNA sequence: TGCGCCAGCAGCCAAGGGTTCCGCCCAGGGGGGCAAGAGACCCAGTACTTC. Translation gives CASSQGFRPGGQETQYF.

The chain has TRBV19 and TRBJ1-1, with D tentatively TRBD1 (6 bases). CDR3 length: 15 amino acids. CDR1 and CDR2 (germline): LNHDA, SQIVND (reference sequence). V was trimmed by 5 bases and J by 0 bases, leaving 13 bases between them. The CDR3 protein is CASSDSGHLNTEAFF. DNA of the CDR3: TGTGCCAGTAGTGACTCGGGACACCTGAACACTGAAGCTTTCTTT.

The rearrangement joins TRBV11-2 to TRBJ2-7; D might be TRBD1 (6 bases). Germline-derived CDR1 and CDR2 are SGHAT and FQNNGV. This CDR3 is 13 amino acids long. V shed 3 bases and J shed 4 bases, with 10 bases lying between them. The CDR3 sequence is CASSFGDTYEQYF. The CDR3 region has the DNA TGTGCCAGCAGCTTCGGGGACACATACGAGCAGTACTTC.

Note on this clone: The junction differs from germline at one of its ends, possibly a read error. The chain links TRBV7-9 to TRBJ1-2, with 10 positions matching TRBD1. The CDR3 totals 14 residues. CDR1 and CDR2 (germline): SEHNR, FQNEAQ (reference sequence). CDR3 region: CASSRDRGSYGYTF. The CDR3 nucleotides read TGTGCCAGCAGCCGGGACAGGGGCTCCTATGGGTACACCTTC.

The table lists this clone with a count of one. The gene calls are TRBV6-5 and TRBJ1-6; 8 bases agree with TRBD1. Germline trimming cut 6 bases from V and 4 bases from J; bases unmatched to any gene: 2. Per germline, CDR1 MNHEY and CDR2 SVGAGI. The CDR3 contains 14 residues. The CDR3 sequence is CASSDRGYNSPLHF. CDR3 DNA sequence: TGTGCCAGCAGCGACAGGGGTTATAATTCACCCCTCCACTTT.

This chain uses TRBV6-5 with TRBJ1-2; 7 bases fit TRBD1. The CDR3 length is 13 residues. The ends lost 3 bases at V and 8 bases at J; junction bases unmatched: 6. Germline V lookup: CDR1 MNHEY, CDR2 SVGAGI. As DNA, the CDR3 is TGTGCCAGCAGTTATCAACAGGGGCGAGGCTACACCTTC. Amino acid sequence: CASSYQQGRGYTF.

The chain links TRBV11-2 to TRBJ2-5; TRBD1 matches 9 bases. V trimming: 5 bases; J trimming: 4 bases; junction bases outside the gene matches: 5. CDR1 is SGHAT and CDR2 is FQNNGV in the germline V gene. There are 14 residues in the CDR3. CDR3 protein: CASSEGQGGETQYF. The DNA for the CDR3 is TGTGCCAGCAGCGAGGGACAGGGCGGAGAGACCCAGTACTTC.

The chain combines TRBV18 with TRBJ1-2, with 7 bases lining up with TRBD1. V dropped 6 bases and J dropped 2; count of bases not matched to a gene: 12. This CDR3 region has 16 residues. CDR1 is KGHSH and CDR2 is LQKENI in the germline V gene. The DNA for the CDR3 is TGTGCCAGCTCCCCTATGGATGGACAGGAAAACTATGGCTACACCTTC. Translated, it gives CASSPMDGQENYGYTF.

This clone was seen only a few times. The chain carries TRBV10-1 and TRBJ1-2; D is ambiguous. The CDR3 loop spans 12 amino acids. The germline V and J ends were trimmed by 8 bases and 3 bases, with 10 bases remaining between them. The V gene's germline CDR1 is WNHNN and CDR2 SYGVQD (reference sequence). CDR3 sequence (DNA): TGCGCCAGCGGACCGAGGGACTATGGCTACACCTTC. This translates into CASGPRDYGYTF.

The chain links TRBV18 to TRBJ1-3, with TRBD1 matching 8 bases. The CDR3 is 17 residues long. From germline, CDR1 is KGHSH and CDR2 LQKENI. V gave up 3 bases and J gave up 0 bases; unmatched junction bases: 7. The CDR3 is CASSPPTGVSSGNTIYF. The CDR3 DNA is TGTGCCAGCTCACCCCCGACAGGGGTGAGCTCTGGAAACACCATATATTTT.

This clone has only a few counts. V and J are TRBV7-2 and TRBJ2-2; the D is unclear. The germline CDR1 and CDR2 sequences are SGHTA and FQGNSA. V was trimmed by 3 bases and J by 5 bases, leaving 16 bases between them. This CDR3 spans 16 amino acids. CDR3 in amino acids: CASSFLGLRSTGELFF. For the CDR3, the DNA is TGTGCCAGCAGCTTCTTGGGCCTACGTAGTACCGGGGAGCTGTTTTTT.

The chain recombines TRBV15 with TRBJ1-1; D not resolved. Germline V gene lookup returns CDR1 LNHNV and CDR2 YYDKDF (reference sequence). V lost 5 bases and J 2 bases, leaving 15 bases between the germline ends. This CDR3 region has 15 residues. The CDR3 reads CATSPATGINTEAFF. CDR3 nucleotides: TGTGCCACCAGCCCAGCGACGGGTATTAACACTGAAGCTTTCTTT. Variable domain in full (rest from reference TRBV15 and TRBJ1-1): DAMVIQNPRYQVTQFGKPVTLSCSQTLNHNVMYWYQQKSSQAPKLLFHYYDKDFNNEADTPDNFQSRRPNTSFCFLDIRSPGLGDTAMYLCATSPATGINTEAFFGQGTRLTVV.

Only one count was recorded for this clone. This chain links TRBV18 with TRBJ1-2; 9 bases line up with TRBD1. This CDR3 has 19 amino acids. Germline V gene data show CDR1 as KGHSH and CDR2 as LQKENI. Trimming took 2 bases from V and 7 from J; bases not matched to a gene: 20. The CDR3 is CASSPGPPGTGSGSGGYTF. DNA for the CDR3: TGTGCCAGCTCACCAGGACCACCCGGGACAGGGTCCGGTAGCGGTGGCTACACCTTC.

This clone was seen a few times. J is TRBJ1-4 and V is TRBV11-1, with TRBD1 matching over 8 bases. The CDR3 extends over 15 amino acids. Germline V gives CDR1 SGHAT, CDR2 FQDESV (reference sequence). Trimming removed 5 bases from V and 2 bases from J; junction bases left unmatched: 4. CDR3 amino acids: CASSSQGATNEKLFF. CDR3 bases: TGTGCCAGCAGCAGCCAGGGGGCTACTAATGAAAAACTGTTTTTT.

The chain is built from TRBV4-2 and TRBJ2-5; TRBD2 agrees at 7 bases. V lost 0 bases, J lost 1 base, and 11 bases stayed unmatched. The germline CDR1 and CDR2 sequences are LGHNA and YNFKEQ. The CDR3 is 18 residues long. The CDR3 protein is CASSQEWVLASLQETQYF. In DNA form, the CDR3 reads TGTGCCAGCAGCCAAGAGTGGGTACTAGCGAGCCTCCAAGAGACCCAGTACTTC.

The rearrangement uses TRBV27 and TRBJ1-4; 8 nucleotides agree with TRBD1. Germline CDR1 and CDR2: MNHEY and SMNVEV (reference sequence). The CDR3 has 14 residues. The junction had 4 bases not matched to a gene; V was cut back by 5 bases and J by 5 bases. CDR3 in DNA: TGTGCCAGCAGTCCCAGGGGGCGAAATGAAAAACTGTTTTTT. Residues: CASSPRGRNEKLFF.

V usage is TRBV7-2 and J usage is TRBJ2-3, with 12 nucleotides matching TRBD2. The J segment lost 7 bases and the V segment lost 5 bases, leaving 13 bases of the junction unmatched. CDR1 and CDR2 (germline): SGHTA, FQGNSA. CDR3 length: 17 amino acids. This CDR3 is CASSLLTSGGPSYTQYF. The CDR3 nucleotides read TGTGCCAGCAGCCTCCTGACTAGCGGGGGACCCAGTTATACGCAGTATTTT. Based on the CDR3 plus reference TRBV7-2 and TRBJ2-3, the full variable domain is GAGVSQSPSNKVTEKGKDVELRCDPISGHTALYWYRQSLGQGLEFLIYFQGNSAPDKSGLPSDRFSAERTGGSVSTLTIQRTQQEDSAVYLCASSLLTSGGPSYTQYFGPGTRLTVL.

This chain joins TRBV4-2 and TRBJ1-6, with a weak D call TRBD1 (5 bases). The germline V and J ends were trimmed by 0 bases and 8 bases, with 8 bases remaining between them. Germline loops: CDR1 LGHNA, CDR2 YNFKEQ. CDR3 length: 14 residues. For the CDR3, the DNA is TGTGCCAGCAGCCAAGAGCGGGGGGATTCACCCCTCCACTTT. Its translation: CASSQERGDSPLHF.

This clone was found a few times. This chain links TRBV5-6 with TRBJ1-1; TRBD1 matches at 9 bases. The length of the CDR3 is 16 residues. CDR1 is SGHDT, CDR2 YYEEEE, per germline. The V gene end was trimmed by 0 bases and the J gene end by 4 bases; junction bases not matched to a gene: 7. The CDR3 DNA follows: TGTGCCAGCAGCTTGGACAGGGGGCGCGCGGGCACTGAAGCTTTCTTT. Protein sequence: CASSLDRGRAGTEAFF.